The 9 T cell receptor beta chains below were found in one sample sequenced in a study of T cell clonality in common variable immunodeficiency (dated by TCRdb to about 2015). The library was prepared using the immunoSEQ multiplex PCR assay. TCRdb took over this immuneACCESS table, retaining in-frame rearrangements with V and J assigned. Such tables are incomplete; in checked studies, under half of the missing clones stem from an unresolved V gene, and the remainder is unexplained. The data for this sample show 40,000 to 45,000 clones, each detected more than once. The ten top clones hold about 10% of the sample. Sequenced: peripheral blood mononuclear cells. All receptors come from a person aged 18 to 75 in good health.

This clone has ten or more counts. Coverage ceases 3 residues before the CDR3 finishes, and the germline J gene fills in the end. The rearrangement links TRBV7-9 to TRBJ2-1, with 9 bases lining up with TRBD2. CDR3 length: 15 residues. Germline values: CDR1 SEHNR, CDR2 FQNEAQ (reference sequence). V gave up 4 bases and J gave up 4 bases; unmatched junction bases: 5. The CDR3 bases that were read are TGTGCCAGCAGCTCTAGCGGGACTACTTACAATGAG. Translation: CASSSSGTTYNE. The full CDR3 sequence reads CASSSSGTTYNEQFF.

This clone was seen ten or more times. Coverage ceases 3 residues before the CDR3 finishes, and the germline J gene fills in the end. J is TRBJ2-7 and V is TRBV20-1; 15 nucleotides match TRBD2. The CDR3 runs 15 residues. Trimming took 6 bases from V and 5 from J; bases not matched to a gene: 8. Germline lookup yields CDR1 DFQATT and CDR2 SNEGSKA (reference sequence). The CDR3 spells CSAPGTSGRLNEQYF. CDR3 DNA (partial): TGCAGTGCCCCAGGGACTAGCGGGAGGTTAAACGAG.

This clone was picked up many times. Coverage ceases 3 residues before the CDR3 finishes, and the germline J gene fills in the end. The rearrangement joins TRBV5-1 to TRBJ2-7, with a tentative D call TRBD1 (6 bases). V was clipped by 0 bases and J by 6 bases, with 16 bases between them. This CDR3 has 15 amino acids. Germline V gene data show CDR1 as SGHRS and CDR2 as YFSETQ. CDR3 loop: CASSLAVTGQGEQYF. The sequenced part of the CDR3 DNA is TGCGCCAGCAGCTTGGCCGTGACAGGCCAGGGCGAG.

This clone was found many times. The read ends 3 residues shy of where the CDR3 ends; the end is completed using the germline J gene. The chain uses TRBV18 and TRBJ2-3, with unresolved D. This CDR3 has 15 residues. Trimming removed 2 bases from V and 1 base from J, with 10 bases in between. Germline CDR1 reads KGHSH; CDR2 reads LQKENI. The CDR3 DNA, read in part, is TGTGCCAGCTCACCAAGCGCCGGCGGCACAGATACG. It codes for CASSPSAGGTDT. The whole CDR3 protein reads CASSPSAGGTDTQYF.

This clone was seen at least ten times. The read ends 3 residues early relative to the CDR3; the germline J gene fills the gap. The rearrangement joins TRBV7-3 to TRBJ2-2, with a possible D match to TRBD2 (6 bases). From germline, CDR1 is SGHTA and CDR2 FQGTGA. V lost 5 bases, J lost 0 bases, and 10 bases lay in between. There are 15 residues in the CDR3. The CDR3 loop reads CASSIGTPNTGELFF. The covered CDR3 bases are TGTGCCAGCAGCATCGGGACTCCGAACACCGGGGAG.

This clone was seen at least ten times. Read data end 3 residues before the CDR3 end; the end is taken from the germline J gene. V and J are TRBV20-1 and TRBJ2-3, with D perhaps matching TRBD2 (6 bases). V was cut by 6 bases and J by 1 base, with 11 bases left in between. Germline-derived CDR1 and CDR2 are DFQATT and SNEGSKA (reference sequence). This CDR3 contains 13 residues. CDR3 sequence: CSASRGGTDTQYF. CDR3 bases read: TGCAGTGCGAGTCGCGGGGGCACAGATACG.

This clone has a count of ten or more. The DNA ends 3 residues before the CDR3 does, and the rest of the CDR3 is filled in from the germline J gene. V and J are TRBV20-1 and TRBJ2-1; D possibly corresponds to TRBD2 (6 bases). This CDR3 has 17 residues. Germline V gene data show CDR1 as DFQATT and CDR2 as SNEGSKA (reference sequence). V lost 3 bases, J lost 2 bases, and 20 bases lay in between. The covered CDR3 bases are TGCAGTGCTAGGCGCCTCAGACCGGGACTGGCCTACAATGAG. As protein: CSARRLRPGLAYNE. The CDR3 in full is CSARRLRPGLAYNEQFF.

This clone has ten or more counts. With the read ending 3 residues before the CDR3 end, the germline J gene is used to fill in that end. The V call is TRBV11-2, the J call TRBJ2-7; perhaps TRBD2 as D (5 bases). Germline V gene lookup returns CDR1 SGHAT and CDR2 FQNNGV. V gave up 5 bases and J gave up 3 bases, with 14 bases separating them. The CDR3 sequence is 14 residues long. The sequenced part of the CDR3 DNA is TGTGCCAGCAGCGGTATAGCGAGAAGCTACGAG. It specifies CASSGIARSYE. In full, the CDR3 is CASSGIARSYEQYF.

This clone showed up many times. The CDR3 end lies 3 residues beyond the end of the read and is filled in from the germline J gene. The chain combines TRBV7-8 with TRBJ1-4; no firm D call. In germline, CDR1 is SGHVS, CDR2 FQNEAQ. This CDR3 is 14 amino acids long. The V and J ends lost 5 bases and 6 bases respectively, with 13 bases between them. CDR3 DNA (partial): TGTGCCAGCAGCAGGATACGGGGTTATGAAAAA. This translates into CASSRIRGYEK. The whole CDR3 sequence reads CASSRIRGYEKLFF.